This T cell receptor (beta chain) appears in the sequencing data of a study of T cell responses to AZD1222 COVID-19 vaccine. Study results and limitations: At study baseline, merely roughly 6 AZD1222 recipients were seropositive.

Of note for this clone: Its antigen is unknown.

TCRdb's table, derived via immunoSEQ multiplex PCR, lists solely in-frame clones and lacks some. The sample has about 120,000 clones, about 90% seen once. This CDR3 spans 14 amino acids. With 3 bases clipped from V and 6 bases from J, the junction kept 2 bases outside the gene matches. The V gene's germline CDR1 is MNHEY and CDR2 SMNVEV (reference sequence). This TCR derives from an adult in good health. Sample: peripheral blood, taken on day 0 of AZD1222 vaccination. The rearrangement links TRBV27 to TRBJ1-5; 10 bases map to TRBD1. The CDR3 nucleotides are TGTGCCAGCAGTTTGGGGACAGGGGCTCAGCCCCAGCATTTT. It is translated as CASSLGTGAQPQHF.